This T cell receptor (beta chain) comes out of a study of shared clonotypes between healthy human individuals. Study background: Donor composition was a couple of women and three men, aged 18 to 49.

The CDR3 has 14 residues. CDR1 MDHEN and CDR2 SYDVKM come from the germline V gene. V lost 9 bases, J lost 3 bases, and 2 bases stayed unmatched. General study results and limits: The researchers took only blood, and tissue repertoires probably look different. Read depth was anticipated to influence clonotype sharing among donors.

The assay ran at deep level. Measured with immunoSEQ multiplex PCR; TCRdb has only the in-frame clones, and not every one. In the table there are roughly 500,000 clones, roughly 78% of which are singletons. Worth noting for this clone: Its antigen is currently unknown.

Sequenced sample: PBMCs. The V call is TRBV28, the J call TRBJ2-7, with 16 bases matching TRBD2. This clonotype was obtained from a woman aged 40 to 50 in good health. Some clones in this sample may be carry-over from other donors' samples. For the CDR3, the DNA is TGTGCCAGTGGGACTAGCGGGAGGGTCTACGAGCAGTACTTC. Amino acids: CASGTSGRVYEQYF.